The rows below give T cell receptor beta chains drawn from one sample of a study of blood T cell repertoires in COVID-19. Assay: immunoSEQ multiplex PCR; the TCRdb copy retains only in-frame clones and omits some. This sample has some 140,000 clones, with about four fifths found just once. Material: PBMCs or T cells enriched from blood (not recorded which). The receptors were sampled from a middle-aged man with acute COVID-19. Both conserved end residues are part of each CDR3. A D gene is named only where the DNA matches it firmly. Expanded clones get a size class; other rows say once, few or many, or leave the size out.

once	TRBV30	.	TRBJ1-1	TGTGCCTCTGGAGGTAACACTGAAGCTTTCTTT	CASGGNTEAFF
.	TRBV6-5	.	TRBJ1-1	TGTGCCAGCAGTAACACAGGGAACACTGAAGCTTTCTTT	CASSNTGNTEAFF
.	TRBV3-1/TRBV3-2	TRBD2	TRBJ2-1	TGTGCCAGCAGCAACGGACTAGCGGGATTTTGGGATGAGCAGTTCTTC	CASSNGLAGFWDEQFF
.	TRBV5-4	.	TRBJ1-2	TGTGCCAGCACCTGGGCGCGGGACGGATGGGGCTACACCTTC	CASTWARDGWGYTF
.	TRBV7-2	TRBD1	TRBJ2-7	TGTGCCAGCAGGAGGACAGGGGTCTACGAGCAGTACTTC	CASRRTGVYEQYF
once	TRBV5-1	TRBD2	TRBJ2-7	TGCGCCAGCAGCCGGGATCTAGCGGGACCAGCCTACGAGCAGTACTTC	CASSRDLAGPAYEQYF
once	TRBV7-9	TRBD1	TRBJ2-7	TGTGCCAGCAGTTTGACAGGGATCTACGAGCAGTACTTC	CASSLTGIYEQYF
.	TRBV24-1	TRBD2	TRBJ2-1	TGTGCCACCAGTGAAACCCTAGCGGCCTCCTACAATGAGCAGTTCTTC	CATSETLAASYNEQFF
.	TRBV24-1	TRBD1	TRBJ2-2	TGTGCCACCGCCCCGGCAGGACAGGGGGCGCCTAAGGGGCTGTTTTTT	CATAPAGQGAPKGLFF
.	TRBV29-1	.	TRBJ2-7	TGCAGCGTCTTTGGCAGGGGCTACGAGCAGTACTTC	CSVFGRGYEQYF
.	TRBV12-5	.	TRBJ2-1	TGTGCTAGTGGTCCTTCAGGGGTCAATGAGCAGTTCTTC	CASGPSGVNEQFF
.	TRBV7-9	TRBD2	TRBJ2-1	TGTGCCAGCAGCTTACCTAGCGGGAGGGTTAGCTCCTACAATGAGCAGTTCTTC	CASSLPSGRVSSYNEQFF
.	TRBV5-1	.	TRBJ2-1	TGCGCCAGCAGCTTACAGGGTAATTCGTACAATGAGCAGTTCTTC	CASSLQGNSYNEQFF
.	TRBV5-5	TRBD1	TRBJ1-3	TGTGCCAGCAGCGTTACAGGGGGAGTACGCGTGACTGGAAACACCATATATTTT	CASSVTGGVRVTGNTIYF
.	TRBV13	.	TRBJ1-4	TGTGCCAGCAACCTCTTACGGGGGGGCGAGAATGAAAAACTGTTTTTT	CASNLLRGGENEKLFF
.	TRBV5-1	TRBD2	TRBJ2-7	TGCGCCAGCAGCGACTCCCGGACTAGCGGGATATACGAGCAGTACTTC	CASSDSRTSGIYEQYF
once	TRBV5-1	.	TRBJ2-7	TGCGCCAGCAGCCCAGGGTTTACCTACGAGCAGTACTTC	CASSPGFTYEQYF
few	TRBV3-1/TRBV3-2	TRBD2	TRBJ2-1	TGTGCCAGCAGCCACCCCCCGAGCGGGAGATATGAGCAGTTCTTC	CASSHPPSGRYEQFF
.	TRBV10-1	TRBD2	TRBJ2-1	TGCGCCAGCATGGCTAGCGGGAGCAATGAGCAGTTCTTC	CASMASGSNEQFF
.	TRBV18	.	TRBJ2-2	TGTGCCAGCTCACTTCAAGCAAGGACTCACTACACCGGGGAGCTGTTTTTT	CASSLQARTHYTGELFF
.	TRBV7-2	.	TRBJ2-7	TGTGCCAGCAGCTTAGCGGTGAGCGACTACGAGCAGTACTTC	CASSLAVSDYEQYF
.	TRBV15	.	TRBJ1-6	TGTGCCACCAGCGAGGGGGTTAGCTCCTATAATTCACCCCTCCACTTT	CATSEGVSSYNSPLHF
.	TRBV19	.	TRBJ1-1	TGTGCCAGTAGTTTGAACAGTAACACTGAAGCTTTCTTT	CASSLNSNTEAFF
.	TRBV10-3	TRBD1	TRBJ2-7	TGTGCCATCAGAGGGGACAGGGGGAGCTCCTACGAGCAGTACTTC	CAIRGDRGSSYEQYF
once	TRBV28	.	TRBJ2-2	TGTGCCAGCAGTTTATCCGCGACCGGGGAGCTGTTTTTT	CASSLSATGELFF
.	TRBV5-4	TRBD1	TRBJ2-7	TGTGCCAGCAGCTTGGACAGGGGACAGACCTACGAGCAGTACTTC	CASSLDRGQTYEQYF
.	TRBV5-4	.	TRBJ2-1	TGTGCCAGCAGCTTGGTAACTAGCTCCCAGTTCTTC	CASSLVTSSQFF
.	TRBV6-2/TRBV6-3	TRBD2	TRBJ2-1	TGTGCCAGCAGTCCACTAGCGGGGGGCAGTGAGCAGTTCTTC	CASSPLAGGSEQFF
.	TRBV7-9	TRBD1	TRBJ1-1	TGTGCCAGCAGCTCAGGACAGGGGAACACTGAAGCTTTCTTT	CASSSGQGNTEAFF
.	TRBV29-1	.	TRBJ1-5	TGCAGCGTTGCAGGGGATAGCAATCAGCCCCAGCATTTT	CSVAGDSNQPQHF
.	TRBV19	.	TRBJ1-6	TGTGCCAGTAGCGAGACCAGGGGCTCCTATAATTCACCCCTCCACTTT	CASSETRGSYNSPLHF
.	TRBV6-5	.	TRBJ1-1	TGTGCCAGCAGAGTGGGACAGAACACTGAAGCTTTCTTT	CASRVGQNTEAFF
.	TRBV27	.	TRBJ2-1	TGTGCCAGCAGCCCAGGGATTGAGCAGTTCTTC	CASSPGIEQFF
.	TRBV19	.	TRBJ2-7	TGTGCCAGTAGTATAGCCGGGACTGTGTACGAGCAGTACTTC	CASSIAGTVYEQYF
.	TRBV12-3/TRBV12-4	.	TRBJ2-1	TGTGCCAGCAGTTTGAAGCTCGCCAATGAGCAGTTCTTC	CASSLKLANEQFF
.	TRBV3-1/TRBV3-2	.	TRBJ2-1	TGTGCCAGCAGCCAAGATACGGGGGGCCGTTCTAATGAGCAGTTCTTC	CASSQDTGGRSNEQFF
.	TRBV5-1	.	TRBJ2-7	TGCGCCAGCAGCCCAACAGCGGCCGAGCAGTACTTC	CASSPTAAEQYF
once	TRBV7-2	TRBD1	TRBJ1-2	TGTGCCAGCAGCTCGGACAGGGGTGGCTATGGCTACACCTTC	CASSSDRGGYGYTF
few	TRBV11-2	TRBD2	TRBJ2-7	TGTGCCAGCAACCTAGCGGGGGGGGCCTACGAGCAGTACTTC	CASNLAGGAYEQYF
.	TRBV9	.	TRBJ1-3	TGTGCCAGCAGCCCCTCGGGGGCTGGAAACACCATATATTTT	CASSPSGAGNTIYF
.	TRBV5-1	.	TRBJ1-1	TGCGCCAGCAGCTTGGAGCCTGAAGGGGGTGAAGCTTTCTTT	CASSLEPEGGEAFF
.	TRBV19	.	TRBJ1-2	TGTGCCAGTAAACCATCCTCGGGTGGCTACACCTTC	CASKPSSGGYTF
.	TRBV2	TRBD1	TRBJ1-6	TGTGCCAGCAGTGCGGGACAGGGGGCCCGATCACCCCTCCACTTT	CASSAGQGARSPLHF
.	TRBV28	TRBD1	TRBJ1-4	TGTGCCAGCAGCCCAGGGTGGGACAGGGGGGGCGAAAAACTGTTTTTT	CASSPGWDRGGEKLFF
.	TRBV11-2	.	TRBJ2-1	TGTGCCAGCAGCTTAGATCGGACAGACAATGAGCAGTTCTTC	CASSLDRTDNEQFF
.	TRBV10-1	TRBD2	TRBJ2-1	TGCGCCAGCGGGGGACTAGCGACTGGTGAGCAGTTCTTC	CASGGLATGEQFF
.	TRBV28	TRBD1	TRBJ2-7	TGTGCCAGCAGTTTTACCGGGACAGGGAACTACGAGCAGTACTTC	CASSFTGTGNYEQYF
once	TRBV15	.	TRBJ1-2	TGTGCCACCAGCAGAATCAGGGGTGGCTACACCTTC	CATSRIRGGYTF
.	TRBV19	TRBD1	TRBJ2-1	TGTGCCAGTAGTATCCAGGACAGGGGAGGCGAGCAGTTCTTC	CASSIQDRGGEQFF
.	TRBV7-6	.	TRBJ1-1	TGTGCCAGCAGCGCTTCCCCAGGGGCCGCCGGATTTTCGAACACTGAAGCTTTCTTT	CASSASPGAAGFSNTEAFF
.	TRBV7-2	.	TRBJ2-1	TGTGCCAGCAGCTTATTCAGCGGGCCCGACAATGAGCAGTTCTTC	CASSLFSGPDNEQFF
.	TRBV14	TRBD1	TRBJ2-7	TGTGCCAGCAGCCAGACAGGGAGTTACTACGAGCAGTACTTC	CASSQTGSYYEQYF
.	TRBV28	.	TRBJ1-1	TGTGCCAGCTTCAGGGGCAACACTGAAGCTTTCTTT	CASFRGNTEAFF
.	TRBV28	TRBD1	TRBJ1-1	TGTGCCAGCAGTTTGCCCCAGGGGGCTTGGGCTTTCTTT	CASSLPQGAWAFF
.	TRBV5-1	.	TRBJ1-2	TGCGCCAGCAGCTTGGAATGGGGGCGGGGGAACTATGGCTACACCTTC	CASSLEWGRGNYGYTF
.	TRBV9	.	TRBJ2-5	TGTGCCAGCAGCGTAGGGCGGGTCTTTGGGGAGACCCAGTACTTC	CASSVGRVFGETQYF
once	TRBV4-2	TRBD2	TRBJ2-3	TGTGCCAGCAGCCAGATCCGGGAGGGGGGCACAGATACGCAGTATTTT	CASSQIREGGTDTQYF
.	TRBV6-2/TRBV6-3	.	TRBJ2-5	TGTGCCAGCAGTTCCCCTCTTGAGCGTCTTGATATGGAGACCCAGTACTTC	CASSSPLERLDMETQYF
.	TRBV6-5	.	TRBJ1-1	TGTGCCAGCAGGGCGACAGGGAACACTGAAGCTTTCTTT	CASRATGNTEAFF
.	TRBV5-1	.	TRBJ1-1	TGCGCCAGCAGCCCCGGGGGGGCCTTGGGTCGGGAAGCTTTCTTT	CASSPGGALGREAFF